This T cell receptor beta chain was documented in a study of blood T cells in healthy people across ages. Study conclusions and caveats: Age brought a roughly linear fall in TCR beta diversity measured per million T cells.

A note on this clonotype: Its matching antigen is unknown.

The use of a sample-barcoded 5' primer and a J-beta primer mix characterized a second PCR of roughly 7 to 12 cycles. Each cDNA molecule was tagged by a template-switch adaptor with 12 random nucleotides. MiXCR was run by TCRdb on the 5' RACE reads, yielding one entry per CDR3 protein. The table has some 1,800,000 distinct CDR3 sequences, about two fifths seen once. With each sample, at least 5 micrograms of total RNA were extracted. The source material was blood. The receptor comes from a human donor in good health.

In nucleotides, the CDR3 is TGCGCCAGCAGCCACGCGGACAGCGCCTATGGCTACACCTTC. Protein: CASSHADSAYGYTF. The chain recombines TRBV4-1 with TRBJ1-2; tentatively, D is TRBD1 (6 bases). The CDR3 has 14 residues. Looked up from germline, CDR1 is MGHRA and CDR2 is YSYEKL. Trimming removed 3 bases at V and 4 bases at J, with 12 bases between.